These 30 T cell receptor beta chains share one sample of origin, sequenced in a study of regulatory T cells in long-lasting Graves disease. Both iRepertoire HTBI primers and Arm-PCR of CDR3 regions were used to build the TCR beta libraries. TCRdb processed the multiplex PCR reads anew with MiXCR; each CDR3 protein has one entry. The table records fewer than 550,000 distinct CDR3 sequences, about 17% of them present only once. Time point specified: newly diagnosed GD, antithyroid drugs for less than 3 months. There was RNA extracted from PBMCs, and the TCR library was made from it. The same data also went into a second study, on T cells in Graves' hyperthyroidism and ophthalmopathy.

This specimen was peripheral blood mononuclear cells (PBMCs), taken at new diagnosis, from a patient treated with antithyroid drugs. The origin of the receptors is a woman younger than 35 with Graves disease.

In regard to this clonotype: This likely reflects a read error, since a far larger clone is one base away. The gene calls are TRBV11-2 and TRBJ1-1; D call uncertain. CDR3 size: 17 residues. Germline lookup yields CDR1 SGHAT and CDR2 FQNNGV. The CDR3 loop is CASSLVSAAGWNTETFF. The CDR3 region has the DNA TGTGCCAGCAGCTTAGTTTCGGCGGCAGGATGGAACACTGAAACTTTCTTT.

The chain uses TRBV12-3 or TRBV12-4 and TRBJ2-1, with D perhaps matching TRBD1 (5 bases). This CDR3 is built from 14 residues. V lost 2 bases and J 5 bases, leaving 10 bases between the germline ends. DNA for the CDR3: TGTGCCAGCAGTTTAAAAGGACAACACAATGAGCAGTTCTTC. The encoded protein is CASSLKGQHNEQFF.

This clonotype was counted at least ten times. The CDR3 loop is CASSFPGRNEQFF. For the CDR3, the DNA is TGTGCCAGCAGCTTCCCGGGACGTAATGAGCAGTTCTTC. The rearrangement joins TRBV11-3 to TRBJ2-1; TRBD1 or TRBD2 may be the D gene (5 bases each). Germline-derived CDR1 and CDR2 are SGHNT and YENEEA. The CDR3 length is 13 residues. The V gene lost 3 bases and the J gene lost 7 bases, with 10 bases spanning the gap.

This clonotype was seen more than once but under ten times. The V and J genes are TRBV28 and TRBJ1-5; D might be TRBD1 (5 bases). Germline V gene data show CDR1 as MDHEN and CDR2 as SYDVKM. The CDR3 sequence is 12 residues long. Trimming removed 7 bases from V and 7 bases from J, with 11 bases in between. The CDR3 DNA is TGTGCCAGCAAGTCAGGGACCCAGCCCCAGCATTTT. Amino acids: CASKSGTQPQHF.

This clonotype has at least ten counts. The chain couples TRBV27 to TRBJ2-5; D assignment may be TRBD1 or TRBD2 (6 bases each). CDR1 and CDR2 (germline): MNHEY, SMNVEV (reference sequence). V was pared by 3 bases and J by 6 bases, with 14 bases between. There are 14 residues in the CDR3. The CDR3 loop reads CASSLLGGTQTQYF. CDR3 bases: TGTGCCAGCAGTTTGTTAGGAGGGACACAGACCCAGTACTTC.

The V call is TRBV6-1, the J call TRBJ2-7, with D uncertain. CDR3 length: 13 amino acids. V dropped 8 bases and J dropped 1 base, with 12 bases sitting between them. From germline, CDR1 is MNHNS and CDR2 SASEGT. The CDR3 bases are TGTGCCAGCGAAGGCCGCGGATCCTACGAGCAGTACTTC. Translating it yields CASEGRGSYEQYF.

This clonotype was counted at least ten times. The chain recombines TRBV3-1 with TRBJ2-7, with 7 bases fitting TRBD2. The CDR3 runs to 17 residues. After removal of 1 base from V and 0 bases from J, the junction contained 9 bases not matched to a gene. Germline loops: CDR1 LGHDT, CDR2 YNNKEL (reference sequence). CDR3 sequence (DNA): TGTGCCAGCAGCCAAGTCCAAGGGAGCGGGACCTCCTACGAGCAGTACTTC. Amino acids: CASSQVQGSGTSYEQYF.

This clonotype was seen many times. The chain employs TRBV7-8 and TRBJ2-5; D unresolved. The CDR3 length is 20 residues. V shed 1 base and J shed 2 bases, with 26 bases lying between them. Germline V lookup: CDR1 SGHVS, CDR2 FQNEAQ. The CDR3, as DNA: TGTGCCAGCAGCTTAGTCCCCCCCGGTTTGGGCACTACCCTACAAGAGACCCAGTACTTC. This encodes CASSLVPPGLGTTLQETQYF.

This clonotype has only a few counts. This chain links TRBV30 with TRBJ2-7, with TRBD1 identical over 10 bases. V gave up 3 bases and J gave up 4 bases; unmatched junction bases: 3. The CDR3 has 13 amino acids. Looked up from germline, CDR1 is GTSNPN and CDR2 is SVGIG (reference sequence). The CDR3 spells CAWRTGGWYEQYF. The CDR3 DNA reads TGTGCCTGGAGGACAGGGGGCTGGTACGAGCAGTACTTC.

J is TRBJ2-3 and V is TRBV15; D unclear. There are 15 residues in the CDR3. V was shortened by 0 bases and J by 4 bases, with 11 bases between the two germline ends. Germline CDR1 is LNHNV and CDR2 is YYDKDF (reference sequence). CDR3 sequence (DNA): TGTGCCACCAGCAGAGATGTAGTCGTCCCAGATACGCAGTATTTT. Residues: CATSRDVVVPDTQYF.

As concerns this clonotype: A much larger clone lies one base from this, so it may be a read error. The J gene is TRBJ2-7, the V gene TRBV6-2 or TRBV6-3, with D perhaps TRBD1 or TRBD2 (5 bases each). Germline V lookup: CDR1 MNHEY, CDR2 SVGEGT. This CDR3 region has 16 residues. Trimming took off 4 bases at V and 0 bases at J, with 16 bases between the two ends. The CDR3 nucleotides read TGTGCCAGCAGTTGGGACCTTGTGCAGAGCTCCTACGAGCAGTACTTC. This sequence encodes CASSWDLVQSSYEQYF.

This clonotype has at least ten counts. The chain is built from TRBV7-2 and TRBJ2-4, with TRBD2 identical over 11 bases. Germline CDR1 reads SGHTA; CDR2 reads FQGNSA. Germline trimming cut 1 base from V and 4 bases from J; bases unmatched to any gene: 3. This CDR3 is built from 16 residues. The CDR3 is CASSLVLAGVKNIQYF. The CDR3 DNA reads TGTGCCAGCAGCTTAGTACTAGCGGGGGTGAAAAACATTCAGTACTTC.

This clonotype was picked up many times. CDR3 DNA sequence: TGCAGTGCTAGACAGGCGCTGGGGTACGAGCAGTACTTC. Translated: CSARQALGYEQYF. This sequence joins TRBV20-1 and TRBJ2-7, with D hard to call. The V gene lost 2 bases and the J gene lost 4 bases, with 12 bases spanning the gap. This CDR3 has 13 residues. Per the germline V gene, CDR1 is DFQATT and CDR2 is SNEGSKA (reference sequence).

This clonotype was observed many times. V gene TRBV28 combines with J gene TRBJ2-3; the match to TRBD2 covers 8 bases. This CDR3 spans 14 amino acids. Germline V CDR1 and CDR2: MDHEN, SYDVKM. With 6 bases clipped from V and 8 bases from J, the junction kept 10 bases outside the gene matches. In DNA, the CDR3 is TGTGCCAGCAGAATAGCGGGACCTTCGGGTACGCAGTATTTT. Amino acid sequence: CASRIAGPSGTQYF.

This clonotype was recorded a few times. V is TRBV12-3 or TRBV12-4 and J is TRBJ1-1; D may be TRBD1 (6 bases). Deletions cut 8 bases from V and 5 bases from J, with 15 bases between. The CDR3 runs to 13 residues. The CDR3 DNA reads as TGTGCCAGCTTCCCTGAAGGGGGGACTGAAGCTTTCTTT. This translates into CASFPEGGTEAFF.

The V and J genes are TRBV29-1 and TRBJ2-7, with 10 bases aligning to TRBD1. This CDR3 has 13 residues. The germline gives CDR1 SQVTM, CDR2 ANQGSEA. Losses at the gene ends were 7 bases for V and 6 bases for J; bases not matched to a gene: 9. The CDR3 DNA follows: TGCAGCGGCAAGGGACAGGGGTTTGGCGAGCAGTACTTC. Amino acid sequence: CSGKGQGFGEQYF.

Worth noting for this clonotype: This may be a read error, as it is one base from a much larger clone. The chain has TRBV11-3 and TRBJ1-2; no firm D call. Germline V gene data show CDR1 as SGHNT and CDR2 as YENEEA. This CDR3 is 14 amino acids long. In DNA form, the CDR3 reads TGTGTCAGCAGCCCCCTGGTAAGCGGGCATGGCTACACCTTC. Protein product: CVSSPLVSGHGYTF.

This clonotype was counted at least ten times. The gene calls are TRBV11-2 and TRBJ2-2, with TRBD2 matching 9 bases. The CDR3 has 15 amino acids. CDR1 and CDR2 (germline): SGHAT, FQNNGV. Trimming removed 4 bases from V and 4 bases from J; junction bases left unmatched: 4. The CDR3 protein is CASSSSGRLTGELFF. CDR3 nucleotides: TGTGCCAGCAGCTCCAGCGGGAGGCTCACCGGGGAGCTGTTTTTT. The entire variable domain, with the rest obtained from reference TRBV11-2 and TRBJ2-2, is as follows: EAGVAQSPRYKIIEKRQSVAFWCNPISGHATLYWYQQILGQGPKLLIQFQNNGVVDDSQLPKDRFSAERLKGVDSTLKIQPAKLEDSAVYLCASSSSGRLTGELFFGEGSRLTVL.

This rearrangement joins TRBV7-3 to TRBJ2-1, with 8 positions matching TRBD2. After removal of 2 bases from V and 9 bases from J, the junction contained 6 bases not matched to a gene. CDR1 is SGHTA, CDR2 FQGTGA, per germline. The CDR3 sequence is 14 residues long. This chain's CDR3 is CASSLAGGEGEQFF. The CDR3 coding sequence is TGTGCCAGCAGCTTAGCGGGAGGAGAGGGTGAGCAGTTCTTC.

This clonotype turned up a few times. This CDR3 reads CSVGQGAFGEQFF. The DNA of the CDR3 is TGCAGCGTGGGACAGGGGGCTTTCGGTGAGCAGTTCTTC. The chain is built from TRBV29-1 and TRBJ2-1; 12 positions agree with TRBD1. The germline V gene has CDR1 SQVTM and CDR2 ANQGSEA. This CDR3 comprises 13 residues. The junction had 6 bases not matched to a gene; V was cut back by 6 bases and J by 9 bases.

J is TRBJ2-1 and V is TRBV7-9; 10 bases match TRBD1. The CDR3 has 15 amino acids. Germline CDR1 and CDR2: SEHNR and FQNEAQ (reference sequence). With V trimmed by 3 bases and J by 9 bases, 8 bases remained unmatched. For the CDR3, the DNA is TGTGCCAGCAGCTTCGACAGGGGGCTACTAGTTGAGCAGTTCTTC. Protein sequence: CASSFDRGLLVEQFF.

V is TRBV30 and J is TRBJ1-5; D unresolved. Trimming removed 1 base from V and 5 bases from J, with 12 bases in between. The CDR3 has 14 residues. The germline V gene has CDR1 GTSNPN and CDR2 SVGIG (reference sequence). The CDR3 nucleotides read TGTGCCTGGAGTGAGGCAGGAAACTATCAGCCCCAGCATTTT. Its protein is CAWSEAGNYQPQHF.

This chain links TRBV25-1 with TRBJ1-2; D uncertain. The CDR3 totals 13 residues. Germline CDR1 is MGHDK and CDR2 is SYGVNS. V gave up 4 bases and J gave up 4 bases, with 10 bases separating them. The CDR3 DNA reads as TGTGCCAGCAGTGCGGTCGGATCCTATGGCTACACCTTC. This encodes CASSAVGSYGYTF.

This clonotype was found a few times. This chain links TRBV6-1 with TRBJ1-3; D remains unclear. Germline CDR1 and CDR2: MNHNS and SASEGT. The CDR3 spans 16 residues. The V gene lost 2 bases and the J gene lost 3 bases, with 14 bases spanning the gap. The DNA for the CDR3 is TGTGCCAGCAGTGAATGGATGCGGGGAGATGGAAACACCATATATTTT. This gives the protein CASSEWMRGDGNTIYF.

This clonotype was counted many times. This rearrangement joins TRBV6-1 to TRBJ2-1, with 7 bases identical to TRBD2. Germline V gene lookup returns CDR1 MNHNS and CDR2 SASEGT. This CDR3 contains 16 residues. V lost 6 bases to trimming and J lost 1 base; unmatched junction nucleotides: 9. CDR3 sequence reads: CASRAGLAESYNEQFF. The DNA of the CDR3 is TGTGCCAGCAGGGCCGGTCTAGCGGAATCCTACAATGAGCAGTTCTTC.

This clonotype was detected ten times or more. V is TRBV12-3 or TRBV12-4 and J is TRBJ2-7; TRBD2 is a possible D gene (6 bases). The CDR3 loop spans 14 amino acids. V shed 3 bases and J shed 5 bases, with 14 bases lying between them. The CDR3 region has the DNA TGTGCCAGCAGTTTTTCCGGAGGCGGGAACGAGCAGTACTTC. Translation: CASSFSGGGNEQYF.

This clonotype came up many times. V and J are TRBV11-1 and TRBJ2-7; D is perhaps TRBD1 or TRBD2 (5 bases each). The CDR3 extends over 16 amino acids. The V gene's germline CDR1 is SGHAT and CDR2 FQDESV (reference sequence). Trimming shortened V by 0 bases and J by 5 bases, and 17 bases separated the two germline ends. CDR3 residues: CASSLAGGRPPNEQYF. The CDR3 DNA reads as TGTGCCAGCAGCTTAGCTGGGGGAAGGCCGCCCAACGAGCAGTACTTC.

The table lists this clonotype with many counts. The chain recombines TRBV7-9 with TRBJ2-1; tentatively, D is TRBD1 or TRBD2 (5 bases each). The CDR3 runs 14 residues. The V gene's germline CDR1 is SEHNR and CDR2 FQNEAQ (reference sequence). V was trimmed by 2 bases and J by 8 bases, leaving 13 bases between them. DNA of the CDR3: TGTGCCAGCAGCTTAAGCGGACATCTAGATGAGCAGTTCTTC. Translated, it gives CASSLSGHLDEQFF.

This chain uses TRBV10-2 with TRBJ2-1, with TRBD2 identical over 11 bases. CDR3 length: 14 residues. Germline V gene data show CDR1 as WSHSY and CDR2 as SAAADI. After removal of 5 bases from V and 9 bases from J, the junction contained 6 bases not matched to a gene. CDR3 coding DNA: TGCGCCAGCAGTATAGCGGGAGGGCTCGGTGAGCAGTTCTTC. As protein: CASSIAGGLGEQFF.

This clonotype was seen at least ten times. V gene TRBV29-1 combines with J gene TRBJ2-7; weak D call: TRBD2 (5 bases). The CDR3 consists of 14 residues. V was trimmed by 4 bases and J by 6 bases, leaving 19 bases between them. In germline, CDR1 is SQVTM, CDR2 ANQGSEA. DNA of the CDR3: TGCAGCGTTGCTCTCGGAGGACGTGGCGTCGAGCAGTACTTC. Its translation: CSVALGGRGVEQYF.